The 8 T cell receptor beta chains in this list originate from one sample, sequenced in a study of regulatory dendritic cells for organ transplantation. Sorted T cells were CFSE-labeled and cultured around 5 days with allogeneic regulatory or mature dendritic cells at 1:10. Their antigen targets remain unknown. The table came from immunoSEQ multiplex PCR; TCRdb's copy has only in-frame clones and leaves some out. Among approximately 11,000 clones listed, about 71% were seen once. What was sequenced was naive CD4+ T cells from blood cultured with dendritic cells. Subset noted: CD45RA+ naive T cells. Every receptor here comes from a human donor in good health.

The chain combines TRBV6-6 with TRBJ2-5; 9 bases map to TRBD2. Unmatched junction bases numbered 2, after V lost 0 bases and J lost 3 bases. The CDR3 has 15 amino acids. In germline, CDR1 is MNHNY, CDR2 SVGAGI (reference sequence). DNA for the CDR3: TGTGCCAGCAGTTACTCGCGGGGGGGCAAAGAGACCCAGTACTTC. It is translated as CASSYSRGGKETQYF.

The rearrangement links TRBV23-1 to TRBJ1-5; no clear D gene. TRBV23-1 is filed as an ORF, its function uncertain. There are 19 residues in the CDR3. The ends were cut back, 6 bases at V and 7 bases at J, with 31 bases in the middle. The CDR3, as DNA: TGCGCCAGCAGCCCTAAAGGGCGGAGAACGGGGTCTGTAGGACAGCCCCAGCATTTT. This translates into CASSPKGRRTGSVGQPQHF.

CDR3 sequence reads: CASSPGQIPSYEQYF. In DNA form, the CDR3 reads TGTGCCAGCAGCCCGGGACAGATCCCGTCCTACGAGCAGTACTTC. This chain uses TRBV28 with TRBJ2-7, with TRBD1 identical over 7 bases. The germline V gene encodes CDR1 MDHEN and CDR2 SYDVKM. V lost 6 bases, J lost 1 base, and 9 bases stayed unmatched. The CDR3 consists of 15 residues.

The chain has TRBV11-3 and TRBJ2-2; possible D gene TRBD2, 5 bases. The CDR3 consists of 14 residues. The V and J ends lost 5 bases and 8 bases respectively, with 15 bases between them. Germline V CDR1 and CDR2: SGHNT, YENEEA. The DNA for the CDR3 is TGTGCCAGCAGCCTCACTAGTGGCCCAGGGGAGCTGTTTTTT. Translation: CASSLTSGPGELFF. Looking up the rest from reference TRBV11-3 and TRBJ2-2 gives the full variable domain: EAGVVQSPRYKIIEKKQPVAFWCNPISGHNTLYWYLQNLGQGPELLIRYENEEAVDDSQLPKDRFSAERLKGVDSTLKIQPAELGDSAVYLCASSLTSGPGELFFGEGSRLTVL.

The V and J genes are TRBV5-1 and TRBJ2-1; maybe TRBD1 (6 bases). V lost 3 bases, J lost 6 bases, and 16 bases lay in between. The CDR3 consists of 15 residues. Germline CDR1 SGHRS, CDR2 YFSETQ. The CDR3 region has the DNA TGCGCCAGCAGCTATTCTACAGGGATGGTCAATGAGCAGTTCTTC. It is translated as CASSYSTGMVNEQFF.

CDR3 amino acids: CASSFRQGISTDTQYF. The CDR3 nucleotides are TGTGCCAGCAGTTTCCGACAGGGCATTAGCACAGATACGCAGTATTTT. This chain uses TRBV28 with TRBJ2-3; 7 bases match TRBD1. Germline CDR1 MDHEN, CDR2 SYDVKM. Unmatched junction bases numbered 6, after V lost 3 bases and J lost 0 bases. The CDR3 length is 16 residues.

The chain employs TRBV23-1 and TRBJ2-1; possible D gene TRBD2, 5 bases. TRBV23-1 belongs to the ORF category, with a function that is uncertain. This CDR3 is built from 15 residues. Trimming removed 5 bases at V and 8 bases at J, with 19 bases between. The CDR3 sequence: CASSGHNGVVDEQFF. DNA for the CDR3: TGCGCCAGCAGTGGCCATAACGGGGTGGTGGATGAGCAGTTCTTC.

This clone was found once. The CDR3 DNA sequence: TGTGCCAGCAGTGAAGGACTCCCCGGCAATGAGCAGTTCTTC. Translated: CASSEGLPGNEQFF. The chain recombines TRBV2 with TRBJ2-1; D remains ambiguous. Germline V gives CDR1 SNHLY, CDR2 FYNNEI. The CDR3 totals 14 residues. The V gene lost 1 base and the J gene lost 6 bases, with 10 bases spanning the gap.